Presented here are 17 T cell receptor beta chains from one specimen sequenced in a study of regulatory T cells in long-lasting Graves disease (dated by TCRdb to the early 2020s). The time point label of this sample denotes: newly diagnosed GD, antithyroid drugs for less than 3 months. RNA was extracted from PBMCs in TRIzol for both TCR sequencing and RNA sequencing. Library generation was performed with multiplex PCR. Reads for this sample came from an Illumina HiSeq 4000. TCR beta libraries were built with iRepertoire HTBI primers and Arm-PCR amplification of CDR3 regions. The public reads were run again by TCRdb, first through fastp at Q25 and then through MiXCR, and only productive beta chains were kept. Every entry covers one CDR3 protein and lists the most common genes and DNA from its rows. Recorded for this sample are around 460,000 distinct CDR3 sequences; around 15% of them occurred a single time. More than 15% of the sample comes from the top ten.

This same sample was also part of a study on T cells in Graves' hyperthyroidism and ophthalmopathy.

The sample consisted of peripheral blood mononuclear cells (PBMCs), taken at new diagnosis, from a patient treated with antithyroid drugs. Source of these receptors: a woman aged 45-65 years with Graves disease. Donor details come from another sample of the same person, matched by shared clones.

This clonotype was seen more than once but under ten times. V gene TRBV28 combines with J gene TRBJ2-5; D may be TRBD1 or TRBD2 (7 bases each). The CDR3 spans 15 residues. V was pared by 1 base and J by 3 bases, with 12 bases between. The V gene's germline CDR1 is MDHEN and CDR2 SYDVKM. CDR3 in DNA: TGTGCCAGCAGTTTATCGGCAGGGGGGGAAGAGACCCAGTACTTC. Translating it yields CASSLSAGGEETQYF.

This clonotype occurred many times. This chain uses TRBV12-3 or TRBV12-4 with TRBJ2-7; D is possibly TRBD2 (6 bases). V lost 0 bases and J lost 4, with 13 bases in between. The CDR3 is 15 amino acids. CDR3 coding DNA: TGTGCCAGCAGTTTAGCCGGGGTTGGGGGGTACGAGCAGTACTTC. It translates to CASSLAGVGGYEQYF.

As to this clonotype: Germline and junction disagree at one end, which may indicate a read error. The V gene is TRBV7-9, the J gene TRBJ1-1, with D unresolved. Germline assignment: CDR1 SEHNR and CDR2 FQNEAQ (reference sequence). The length of the CDR3 is 12 residues. The CDR3 DNA is TGTGCCAGCGGCTTTCCATACACTGAAGCTTTCTTT. As protein: CASGFPYTEAFF.

This chain links TRBV7-8 with TRBJ1-1, with D unclear. This CDR3 has 14 amino acids. Germline CDR1 and CDR2: SGHVS and FQNEAQ. Trimming stripped 3 bases from V and 3 bases from J, with 11 bases between. CDR3 nucleotides: TGTGCCAGCAGCTTTGGTTCCGACGACACTGAAGCTTTCTTT. Its protein product is CASSFGSDDTEAFF.

This clonotype was counted many times. V is TRBV5-1 and J is TRBJ2-1; D is undetermined. Germline CDR1 is SGHRS and CDR2 is YFSETQ. There are 16 residues in the CDR3. With 1 base removed from V and 2 bases from J, the gap between germline ends came to 13 bases. The CDR3 loop reads CASSLQALFTYNEQFF. For the CDR3, the DNA is TGCGCCAGCAGCTTGCAAGCCCTATTCACCTACAATGAGCAGTTCTTC.

This clonotype was seen a handful of times. The V call is TRBV30, the J call TRBJ2-2, with 13 nucleotides matching TRBD2. CDR1 and CDR2 (germline): GTSNPN, SVGIG (reference sequence). The CDR3 has 14 amino acids. Trimming took 2 bases from V and 11 from J; bases not matched to a gene: 5. CDR3 loop: CAWSNGLAGVELFF. The CDR3, as DNA: TGTGCCTGGAGTAATGGACTAGCGGGAGTTGAGCTGTTTTTT.

About this clonotype: This could be a read error, since a much larger clone is one nucleotide away. Here the CDR3 DNA reads TGCGCCAGCAGGCCCGTGGGACTAGCGGGATCCTCCTACAATGAGCAGTTCTTC. Translated, it gives CASRPVGLAGSSYNEQFF. The chain links TRBV5-1 to TRBJ2-1, with TRBD2 identical over 13 bases. V shed 5 bases and J 0 bases; nucleotides not matched to a gene: 8. The length of the CDR3 is 18 residues. Per germline, CDR1 SGHRS and CDR2 YFSETQ. Full variable domain (rest looked up from reference TRBV5-1 and TRBJ2-1): KAGVTQTPRYLIKTRGQQVTLSCSPISGHRSVSWYQQTPGQGLQFLFEYFSETQRNKGNFPGRFSGRQFSNSRSEMNVSTLELGDSALYLCASRPVGLAGSSYNEQFFGPGTRLTVL.

This clonotype came up many times. The rearrangement uses TRBV5-1 and TRBJ2-1, with TRBD2 matching over 16 bases. Germline CDR1 SGHRS, CDR2 YFSETQ. V dropped 4 bases and J dropped 0; count of bases not matched to a gene: 7. The CDR3 runs to 19 residues. CDR3 sequence reads: CASSPGLAGGPRSYNEQFF. CDR3 nucleotides: TGCGCCAGCAGCCCGGGACTAGCGGGAGGGCCTCGCTCCTACAATGAGCAGTTCTTC.

The chain couples TRBV10-3 to TRBJ1-5; D might be TRBD1 (6 bases). Germline lookup yields CDR1 ENHRY and CDR2 SYGVKD. V was pared by 1 base and J by 0 bases, with 19 bases between. This CDR3 comprises 19 residues. CDR3 amino acids: CAISEFPPGEAGSNQPQHF. CDR3 bases: TGTGCCATCAGTGAGTTCCCCCCAGGGGAGGCCGGTAGCAATCAGCCCCAGCATTTT.

This clonotype was seen ten or more times. The chain employs TRBV20-1 and TRBJ2-1, with TRBD2 as a possible D gene (6 bases). The V gene's germline CDR1 is DFQATT and CDR2 SNEGSKA (reference sequence). There are 14 residues in the CDR3. Trimming shortened V by 2 bases and J by 4 bases, and 12 bases separated the two germline ends. This CDR3 reads CSARRSREYNEQFF. Written as DNA, the CDR3 is TGCAGTGCTAGACGTAGTCGGGAGTACAATGAGCAGTTCTTC.

This clonotype was seen a few times. The rearrangement uses TRBV7-9 and TRBJ2-1, with 14 nucleotides matching TRBD2. Germline CDR1 is SEHNR and CDR2 is FQNEAQ (reference sequence). This CDR3 contains 18 residues. V shed 6 bases, J shed 3 bases, and the junction held 10 bases outside the gene matches. The CDR3 spells CASRPGLAGAFFYNEQFF. The CDR3 DNA sequence: TGTGCCAGCAGACCGGGACTAGCGGGAGCCTTTTTCTACAATGAGCAGTTCTTC.

The J gene is TRBJ2-6, the V gene TRBV12-3 or TRBV12-4, with TRBD1 identical over 7 bases. With 10 bases clipped from V and 1 base from J, the junction kept 10 bases outside the gene matches. The CDR3 extends over 16 amino acids. The CDR3 nucleotides are TGTGCCATTTCGACAGGGTCGGGTTCTGGGGCCAACGTCCTGACTTTC. Its protein product is CAISTGSGSGANVLTF.

This clonotype appeared a few times. The chain uses TRBV24-1 and TRBJ2-1; D remains ambiguous. This CDR3 has 15 amino acids. The ends were cut back, 1 base at V and 5 bases at J, with 11 bases in the middle. CDR1 and CDR2 from the germline V gene are KGHDR and SFDVKD. For the CDR3, the DNA is TGTGCCACCAGTGATTTTGGGCAGGCCGACAATGAGCAGTTCTTC. Translating it yields CATSDFGQADNEQFF.

This clonotype was counted a few times. V usage is TRBV29-1 and J usage is TRBJ2-3; maybe TRBD1 (6 bases). The CDR3 contains 12 residues. The germline CDR1 and CDR2 sequences are SQVTM and ANQGSEA. V shed 5 bases and J shed 5 bases, with 11 bases lying between them. The CDR3 spells CSVPKGGDTQYF. The CDR3 bases are TGCAGCGTTCCAAAAGGGGGAGATACGCAGTATTTT.

This clonotype was counted at least ten times. The chain uses TRBV11-2 and TRBJ1-6; D is undetermined. The CDR3 covers 17 residues. V lost 5 bases to trimming and J lost 8 bases, with 22 bases between them. Germline CDR1 reads SGHAT; CDR2 reads FQNNGV. The CDR3 region is CASSTRQYASGYSPLHF. The CDR3 nucleotides are TGTGCCAGCAGCACCCGCCAGTACGCCAGCGGGTATTCACCCCTCCACTTT.

This clonotype was found many times. This rearrangement joins TRBV11-2 to TRBJ2-7; D ambiguous. V lost 3 bases, J lost 2 bases, and 11 bases lay in between. The germline V gene has CDR1 SGHAT and CDR2 FQNNGV. CDR3 length: 14 amino acids. DNA of the CDR3: TGTGCCAGCAGCTTTTGGGGAAGTCCCTACGAGCAGTACTTC. Translation gives CASSFWGSPYEQYF.

This clonotype was counted many times. V and J are TRBV28 and TRBJ2-7, with unresolved D. V was cut by 3 bases and J by 4 bases, with 13 bases left in between. CDR3 size: 14 residues. The germline V gene encodes CDR1 MDHEN and CDR2 SYDVKM. The CDR3 sequence: CASSFQGRQYEQYF. CDR3 sequence (DNA): TGTGCCAGCAGTTTCCAAGGACGGCAATACGAGCAGTACTTC.